These 20 T cell receptor beta chains were all obtained from the same sample, sequenced in a study of control samples from healthy donors and cancer patients. Here immunoSEQ multiplex PCR was the method, and the copy in TCRdb shows in-frame clones only, minus some. The repertoire holds about 100,000 clones, about 80% seen once, with 6% to 8% in the top ten. Specimen: blood. Every receptor here comes from a man between 18 and 35 years old in good health.

This clone was seen at least ten times. V usage is TRBV27 and J usage is TRBJ1-1; maybe TRBD1 (5 bases). The CDR3 length is 17 residues. Per the germline V gene, CDR1 is MNHEY and CDR2 is SMNVEV (reference sequence). V was trimmed by 0 bases and J by 1 base, leaving 15 bases between them. CDR3 in DNA: TGTGCCAGCAGTTTATCGAAGGGGAGACAGAAGAACACTGAAGCTTTCTTT. This gives the protein CASSLSKGRQKNTEAFF.

The rearrangement joins TRBV18 to TRBJ2-7; D is unclear. In germline, CDR1 is KGHSH, CDR2 LQKENI. With 3 bases removed from V and 2 bases from J, the gap between germline ends came to 8 bases. The CDR3 has 13 amino acids. The CDR3 here is CASSPDITYEQYF. CDR3 DNA: TGTGCCAGCTCACCGGATATAACCTACGAGCAGTACTTC.

The chain carries TRBV24-1 and TRBJ2-1; 11 bases are shared with TRBD2. The V gene end was trimmed by 3 bases and the J gene end by 2 bases; junction bases not matched to a gene: 5. The CDR3 runs to 17 residues. The V gene's germline CDR1 is KGHDR and CDR2 SFDVKD. CDR3 amino acids: CATSDQRLAGTYNEQFF. CDR3 in DNA: TGTGCCACCAGTGATCAACGACTAGCGGGAACCTACAATGAGCAGTTCTTC.

V usage is TRBV29-1 and J usage is TRBJ2-1; D call uncertain. From germline, CDR1 is SQVTM and CDR2 ANQGSEA. Trimming shortened V by 4 bases and J by 2 bases, and 6 bases separated the two germline ends. The CDR3 is made up of 12 amino acids. The CDR3 here is CSVVGTYNEQFF. Here the CDR3 DNA reads TGCAGCGTTGTCGGTACCTACAATGAGCAGTTCTTC.

This clone was detected only a few times. The chain has TRBV2 and TRBJ1-5, with 10 bases identical to TRBD1. Germline CDR1 reads SNHLY; CDR2 reads FYNNEI. Trimming cost V 6 bases and J 0 bases; bases outside gene matches: 14. CDR3 size: 19 residues. Written as DNA, the CDR3 is TGTGCCAGCAGCCGAAAGCTACCGGGACAGGGGAATAGCAATCAGCCCCAGCATTTT. Amino acids: CASSRKLPGQGNSNQPQHF.

This clone occurred a few times. The CDR3 DNA reads as TGTGCCAGCAGCCTCCTGGGTCCAGGGTCCGGGGAGCTGTTTTTT. Encoded protein: CASSLLGPGSGELFF. The chain couples TRBV7-2 to TRBJ2-2; TRBD1 is a possible D gene (5 bases). Germline CDR1 and CDR2: SGHTA and FQGNSA. This CDR3 has 15 amino acids. Trimming took off 5 bases at V and 6 bases at J, with 16 bases between the two ends.

This sequence joins TRBV4-2 and TRBJ2-6; TRBD1 is a possible D gene (6 bases). The V gene's germline CDR1 is LGHNA and CDR2 YNFKEQ. V lost 0 bases to trimming and J lost 0 bases, with 27 bases between them. CDR3 length: 23 residues. Here the CDR3 reads CASSQDLFQRGGFDGSGANVLTF. CDR3 coding DNA: TGTGCCAGCAGCCAAGATTTATTTCAGAGAGGGGGTTTCGATGGCTCTGGGGCCAACGTCCTGACTTTC.

V usage is TRBV28 and J usage is TRBJ2-7; D possibly corresponds to TRBD1 (6 bases). CDR1 is MDHEN, CDR2 SYDVKM, per germline. The germline V and J ends were trimmed by 9 bases and 0 bases, with 15 bases remaining between them. CDR3 length equals 14 residues. In nucleotides, the CDR3 is TGTGCCAGTACCGGGACAACGAGCTCCTACGAGCAGTACTTC. It encodes CASTGTTSSYEQYF. The variable domain in full, with the rest retrieved from reference TRBV28 and TRBJ2-7, is DVKVTQSSRYLVKRTGEKVFLECVQDMDHENMFWYRQDPGLGLRLIYFSYDVKMKEKGDIPEGYSVSREKKERFSLILESASTNQTSMYLCASTGTTSSYEQYFGPGTRLTVT.

The chain has TRBV6-8 and TRBJ2-7; 11 nucleotides match TRBD1. J lost 7 bases, V lost 5 bases, and 7 bases had no gene match. Germline CDR1 reads MNHGY; CDR2 reads SAAAGT. The CDR3 length is 14 residues. CDR3 sequence (DNA): TGTGCCAGCAGTGAGGACAGGGGGCGTCAGGAGCAGTACTTC. This codes for CASSEDRGRQEQYF.

This chain joins TRBV2 and TRBJ2-3, with D hard to call. The V and J ends lost 3 bases and 6 bases respectively, with 16 bases between them. The germline CDR1 and CDR2 sequences are SNHLY and FYNNEI. The CDR3 runs to 15 residues. This CDR3 is CASSDPRVKPDTQYF. DNA of the CDR3: TGTGCCAGCAGTGATCCCCGAGTTAAACCGGATACGCAGTATTTT.

This clone occurred a few times. The chain carries TRBV5-4 and TRBJ1-6, with 8 bases lining up with TRBD1. Looked up from germline, CDR1 is SGHNT and CDR2 is YYREEE (reference sequence). Unmatched junction bases numbered 5, after V lost 5 bases and J lost 7 bases. This CDR3 has 14 amino acids. The CDR3 DNA is TGTGCCAGCAGAACAGGGGGTGGGAATTCACCCCTCCACTTT. Translating it yields CASRTGGGNSPLHF.

The V call is TRBV11-2, the J call TRBJ2-5; unclear D gene. Trimming took 5 bases from V and 1 from J, leaving 14 bases between them. Germline assignment: CDR1 SGHAT and CDR2 FQNNGV. This CDR3 region has 15 residues. The CDR3 here is CASSPWTAFQETQYF. Written as DNA, the CDR3 is TGTGCCAGCAGCCCCTGGACCGCCTTCCAAGAGACCCAGTACTTC.

The chain recombines TRBV27 with TRBJ2-2; 9 nucleotides align to TRBD1. The trim removed 8 bases at V and 5 bases at J, leaving 0 bases unmatched. The germline V gene encodes CDR1 MNHEY and CDR2 SMNVEV (reference sequence). This CDR3 is built from 12 residues. CDR3 DNA: TGTGCCAGCGGACAGGGGACCGGGGAGCTGTTTTTT. It is translated as CASGQGTGELFF.

This sequence joins TRBV19 and TRBJ2-1, with 8 bases lining up with TRBD2. The CDR3 extends over 16 amino acids. Looked up from germline, CDR1 is LNHDA and CDR2 is SQIVND (reference sequence). The V and J ends lost 1 base and 7 bases, in that order; junction bases with no gene match: 9. CDR3 nucleotides: TGTGCCAGTAGTATAGGCGGACTAGCCTTTTTAAATGAGCAGTTCTTC. It specifies CASSIGGLAFLNEQFF.

The DNA for the CDR3 is TGCGCCAGCAGCCAACCTCCGGGACAGGCCTACAATGAGCAGTTCTTC. This sequence encodes CASSQPPGQAYNEQFF. The V call is TRBV4-1, the J call TRBJ2-1, with TRBD1 matching 8 bases. Germline V lookup: CDR1 MGHRA, CDR2 YSYEKL. CDR3 length equals 16 residues. V was clipped by 2 bases and J by 2 bases; unmatched bases: 5.

This chain joins TRBV19 and TRBJ2-4, with 12 bases lining up with TRBD2. V lost 3 bases, J lost 2 bases, and 11 bases stayed unmatched. The V gene's germline CDR1 is LNHDA and CDR2 SQIVND (reference sequence). This CDR3 is built from 19 residues. The DNA of the CDR3 is TGTGCCAGTAGTATTACTCCTAGCGGGGGGGCCGGGACCAAAAACATTCAGTACTTC. Amino acid sequence: CASSITPSGGAGTKNIQYF.

The chain couples TRBV28 to TRBJ1-1; TRBD1 might be the D (5 bases). Germline-derived CDR1 and CDR2 are MDHEN and SYDVKM. The CDR3 spans 14 residues. V lost 4 bases, J lost 0 bases, and 9 bases lay in between. The CDR3 sequence: CASSWGGVNTEAFF. In DNA, the CDR3 is TGTGCCAGCAGTTGGGGAGGGGTGAACACTGAAGCTTTCTTT.

The rearrangement joins TRBV15 to TRBJ2-7; D not resolved. Trimming took off 5 bases at V and 2 bases at J, with 13 bases between the two ends. CDR1 LNHNV and CDR2 YYDKDF come from the germline V gene (reference sequence). CDR3 length: 14 residues. CDR3 loop: CATSPRAWAYEQYV. The DNA for the CDR3 is TGTGCCACCAGCCCAAGGGCCTGGGCCTACGAGCAGTACGTC.

The genes are TRBV5-6 and TRBJ2-3, with D perhaps TRBD1 (5 bases). The CDR3 loop spans 16 amino acids. Germline V lookup: CDR1 SGHDT, CDR2 YYEEEE. V was cut by 3 bases and J by 1 base, with 15 bases left in between. CDR3 loop: CASSSGSGWGTDTQYF. The CDR3 bases are TGTGCCAGCAGCTCCGGGTCAGGGTGGGGCACAGATACGCAGTATTTT.

This clone was seen a handful of times. This chain links TRBV28 with TRBJ2-7; a possible D gene is TRBD2 (6 bases). The germline V and J ends were trimmed by 6 bases and 6 bases, with 21 bases remaining between them. CDR1 is MDHEN, CDR2 SYDVKM, per germline. The CDR3 contains 15 residues. CDR3: CASRPSTGDASEQYF. The CDR3 DNA reads TGTGCCAGCAGGCCCAGTACGGGGGACGCAAGCGAGCAGTACTTC.